The 19 T cell receptor beta chains given below trace back to one sample, sequenced in a study of blood T cell repertoires in COVID-19. Only in-frame clones appear in the TCRdb table, and some are missing; sequencing was by immunoSEQ multiplex PCR. This sample has approximately 85,000 clones, with about 90% found just once. The sequenced sample consisted of peripheral blood. The receptors shown here come from a woman in her fifties or sixties in a cohort sampled during active COVID-19.

This sequence joins TRBV6-6 and TRBJ1-2; no reliable D call. This CDR3 contains 14 residues. The V end was cut by 5 bases, the J end by 1 base, with 11 bases between. Germline V gene data show CDR1 as MNHNY and CDR2 as SVGAGI (reference sequence). This CDR3 is CASSRERNNYGYTF. CDR3 in DNA: TGTGCCAGCAGTAGGGAGAGAAATAACTATGGCTACACCTTC.

This chain joins TRBV2 and TRBJ2-2, with no clear D. Germline V lookup: CDR1 SNHLY, CDR2 FYNNEI. The CDR3 is 14 amino acids. Trimming pared 7 bases from V and 2 bases from J, leaving 11 bases between. CDR3 sequence: CASTVDFNTGELFF. The CDR3 DNA reads TGTGCCAGCACCGTCGACTTTAACACCGGGGAGCTGTTTTTT.

With respect to this clone: One end of the junction fails to match germline, which may point to a read error. The chain combines TRBV5-1 with TRBJ2-1; 8 nucleotides match TRBD2. The CDR3 contains 16 residues. Germline CDR1 reads SGHRS; CDR2 reads YFSETQ. The CDR3 DNA follows: TGCGCCAGCACCTTGGGGGGCGGGGGGACTTACAATGAGCAGTTCTTC. Amino acids: CASTLGGGGTYNEQFF.

The count of this clone is one. The chain combines TRBV19 with TRBJ2-1, with 12 bases fitting TRBD1. Germline CDR1 LNHDA, CDR2 SQIVND (reference sequence). CDR3 size: 15 residues. V was clipped by 3 bases and J by 7 bases; unmatched bases: 4. The DNA for the CDR3 is TGTGCCAGTAGTATGGGGGACAGGGGGCAAAATGAGCAGTTCTTC. Translation: CASSMGDRGQNEQFF.

This chain uses TRBV18 with TRBJ2-7; 8 bases agree with TRBD2. The CDR3 is 16 amino acids. Germline values: CDR1 KGHSH, CDR2 LQKENI. V shed 6 bases and J 3 bases; nucleotides not matched to a gene: 13. CDR3 sequence reads: CASSQGGPGGSYEQYF. CDR3 in DNA: TGTGCCAGCTCGCAGGGCGGTCCGGGAGGGAGCTACGAGCAGTACTTC. Together with reference TRBV18 and TRBJ2-7, the CDR3 gives the full variable domain: NAGVMQNPRHLVRRRGQEARLRCSPMKGHSHVYWYRQLPEEGLKFMVYLQKENIIDESGMPKERFSAEFPKEGPSILRIQQVVRGDSAAYFCASSQGGPGGSYEQYFGPGTRLTVT.

The chain recombines TRBV28 with TRBJ1-2; 7 nucleotides match TRBD1. CDR3 length: 13 residues. V shed 6 bases, J shed 5 bases, and the junction held 6 bases outside the gene matches. CDR1 and CDR2 (germline): MDHEN, SYDVKM. CDR3 in amino acids: CASSPRDRYGYTF. DNA for the CDR3: TGTGCCAGCAGCCCCCGGGACAGATATGGCTACACCTTC.

The chain carries TRBV5-1 and TRBJ2-7; perhaps TRBD2 as D (6 bases). The CDR3 sequence is 16 residues long. V lost 7 bases and J lost 0, with 20 bases in between. Germline CDR1 reads SGHRS; CDR2 reads YFSETQ. This chain's CDR3 is CASALGLIRSSYEQYF. The CDR3 nucleotides are TGCGCCAGCGCCTTGGGACTCATTAGGAGCTCCTACGAGCAGTACTTC.

This sequence joins TRBV30 and TRBJ1-5; D ambiguous. Trimming cost V 1 base and J 1 base, with 11 bases left between them. CDR1 is GTSNPN, CDR2 SVGIG, per germline (reference sequence). The CDR3 totals 15 residues. In DNA form, the CDR3 reads TGTGCCTGGAGTGAGTCACCTCGGAGCAATCAGCCCCAGCATTTT. Its translation: CAWSESPRSNQPQHF. Using reference TRBV30 and TRBJ1-5 for the parts outside the CDR3, the full variable domain is SQTIHQWPATLVQPVGSPLSLECTVEGTSNPNLYWYRQAAGRGLQLLFYSVGIGQISSEVPQNLSASRPQDRQFILSSKKLLLSDSGFYLCAWSESPRSNQPQHFGDGTRLSIL.

The CDR3 here is CASSVGSRLDNEQFF. The CDR3 DNA sequence: TGTGCCAGCAGCGTAGGGTCGAGACTGGACAATGAGCAGTTCTTC. This sequence joins TRBV9 and TRBJ2-1, with no clear D. This CDR3 is 15 amino acids long. V gave up 0 bases and J gave up 5 bases, with 12 bases separating them. Per germline, CDR1 SGDLS and CDR2 YYNGEE.

V and J are TRBV4-2 and TRBJ2-7, with TRBD2 identical over 12 bases. The V gene end was trimmed by 1 base and the J gene end by 0 bases; junction bases not matched to a gene: 22. The CDR3 spans 23 residues. Germline values: CDR1 LGHNA, CDR2 YNFKEQ. The CDR3 is CASSQVRGGTSGLWARSSYEQYF. CDR3 nucleotides: TGTGCCAGCAGCCAAGTGAGGGGGGGGACTAGCGGGCTATGGGCCCGAAGCTCCTACGAGCAGTACTTC.

This chain uses TRBV9 with TRBJ1-3; 11 nucleotides match TRBD1. Germline loops: CDR1 SGDLS, CDR2 YYNGEE. The CDR3 runs to 16 residues. The J segment lost 4 bases and the V segment lost 3 bases, leaving 6 bases of the junction unmatched. The CDR3 spells CASSGRTGGAGNTIYF. CDR3 in DNA: TGTGCCAGCAGCGGACGGACAGGGGGCGCGGGAAACACCATATATTTT.

The chain is built from TRBV28 and TRBJ1-2, with D hard to call. Per the germline V gene, CDR1 is MDHEN and CDR2 is SYDVKM. Deletions cut 2 bases from V and 8 bases from J, with 12 bases between. The CDR3 extends over 13 amino acids. This CDR3 reads CASSLGQVLGYTF. The CDR3 DNA reads TGTGCCAGCAGTTTAGGCCAGGTCTTGGGCTACACCTTC.

The chain combines TRBV28 with TRBJ1-1, with D possibly TRBD1 on 6 matching bases. The V and J ends lost 5 bases and 3 bases respectively, with 13 bases between them. Germline values: CDR1 MDHEN, CDR2 SYDVKM. This CDR3 is 14 amino acids long. The DNA for the CDR3 is TGTGCCAGCAGTCCCCCTGGGGGCCACACTGAAGCTTTCTTT. It is translated as CASSPPGGHTEAFF.

The chain uses TRBV24-1 and TRBJ2-3, with TRBD1 as a possible D gene (6 bases). This CDR3 spans 14 amino acids. The germline gives CDR1 KGHDR, CDR2 SFDVKD. Trimming shortened V by 4 bases and J by 3 bases, and 10 bases separated the two germline ends. The DNA of the CDR3 is TGTGCCACCAGTGACCCAGGGGTAACAGATACGCAGTATTTT. Encoded protein: CATSDPGVTDTQYF.

This CDR3 reads CASSPSTSNNEQFF. The CDR3 DNA sequence: TGTGCCAGCTCACCGTCGACTAGCAACAATGAGCAGTTCTTC. The V call is TRBV18, the J call TRBJ2-1; TRBD2 aligns across 7 bases. The germline V gene encodes CDR1 KGHSH and CDR2 LQKENI. This CDR3 region has 14 residues. V dropped 3 bases and J dropped 5; count of bases not matched to a gene: 4.

J is TRBJ2-7 and V is TRBV7-9; TRBD2 agrees at 7 bases. Looked up from germline, CDR1 is SEHNR and CDR2 is FQNEAQ (reference sequence). V lost 5 bases and J lost 5; bases outside the gene matches: 15. The CDR3 contains 16 residues. CDR3 nucleotides: TGTGCCAGCAGCGCGGGGGTCAGGACAACCTTCGACGAGCAGTACTTC. Amino acids: CASSAGVRTTFDEQYF.

The chain carries TRBV2 and TRBJ2-5; 8 bases line up with TRBD1. The germline CDR1 and CDR2 sequences are SNHLY and FYNNEI. V trimming: 10 bases; J trimming: 4 bases; junction bases outside the gene matches: 5. CDR3 size: 12 residues. The CDR3 DNA is TGTGCCACCAAAGACAGGGGAGAGACCCAGTACTTC. Translated: CATKDRGETQYF.

The chain carries TRBV24-1 and TRBJ1-1; TRBD1 is a possible D gene (5 bases). Trimming removed 3 bases from V and 0 bases from J, with 10 bases in between. Germline CDR1 KGHDR, CDR2 SFDVKD. The CDR3 runs to 15 residues. CDR3 sequence (DNA): TGTGCCACCAGTGATGGGGGAGGGGTGAACACTGAAGCTTTCTTT. It translates to CATSDGGGVNTEAFF.

This sequence joins TRBV9 and TRBJ1-1; D is unresolved. Germline CDR1 SGDLS, CDR2 YYNGEE. The CDR3 runs 15 residues. Trimming removed 2 bases at V and 0 bases at J, with 11 bases between. As DNA, the CDR3 is TGTGCCAGCAGCGTCGGGGAGAGAATGAACACTGAAGCTTTCTTT. It is translated as CASSVGERMNTEAFF.